This record looks at one T cell receptor (beta chain) sequence and its context. The data were obtained in a study of T cells in Graves' hyperthyroidism and ophthalmopathy. TCR beta CDR3 sequences were amplified from RNA transcripts. A first-round RT-PCR of the TCR CDR3 used the HTBI primer set. TCRdb processed the multiplex PCR reads anew with MiXCR; each CDR3 protein has one entry. Of about 580,000 distinct CDR3 sequences in the sample, roughly 46% were seen once. The receptor comes from a young woman with Graves' hyperthyroidism. The sequencing sample was made of peripheral blood or thyroid tissue (not recorded which).

Here the CDR3 reads CASRSGTAGYGGSTQYF. The CDR3 nucleotides are TGTGCCAGCCGCTCCGGGACAGCGGGGTATGGCGGTTCGACCCAGTACTTC. The chain recombines TRBV2 with TRBJ2-5; D tentatively reads TRBD1 or TRBD2 (7 bases each). The CDR3 totals 17 residues. Trimming cost V 8 bases and J 7 bases, with 29 bases left between them. Germline V gene sequence: CDR1 SNHLY, CDR2 FYNNEI.